Below, 2 T cell receptor beta chains from the same sample are listed, as sequenced in a study of CD8+ T cells in alopecia areata (dated by TCRdb to between 2017 and 2018). The library was built by means of the immunoSEQ multiplex PCR assay. RNA was extracted from all samples and reverse transcribed into cDNA as template for TCR sequencing. Imported from immuneACCESS, the table was reduced by TCRdb to in-frame sequences with V and J called. These copies leave out some clones; in studies compared against another copy, an unresolved V gene accounts for under half, and the cause of the remainder is not known. This sample comprises roughly 150,000 clones, about three fifths of them detected only once. The ten biggest clones cover approximately 4.3% of the sample. The sample was CD4+ T cells sorted from blood. These receptors came from a human donor in good health.

The chain combines TRBV29-1 with TRBJ2-1; 7 bases fit TRBD2. This CDR3 has 13 residues. Germline CDR1 and CDR2: SQVTM and ANQGSEA. The V segment lost 5 bases and the J segment 6 bases; nucleotides outside the gene matches: 7. The CDR3 DNA follows: TGCAGCGTTTCCCGGGAGGCGGGCAATGAGCAGTTCTTC. Protein: CSVSREAGNEQFF.

The table lists this clone with a count of one. The chain carries TRBV29-1 and TRBJ2-1, with TRBD2 identical over 10 bases. Germline values: CDR1 SQVTM, CDR2 ANQGSEA. CDR3 length equals 12 residues. The V gene end was trimmed by 5 bases and the J gene end by 10 bases; junction bases not matched to a gene: 5. CDR3 nucleotide sequence: TGCAGCGTTCACCTAGCGGGAGAGGAGCAGTTCTTC. Translating gives CSVHLAGEEQFF.